Following are 23 T cell receptor beta chains from one sample sequenced in a study of blood T cell repertoires in COVID-19. Produced via immunoSEQ multiplex PCR; TCRdb's table is partial and in-frame only. The table has about 220,000 clones, 82% seen once; the top ten hold 3% to 4%. The sequenced sample consisted of PBMCs or T cells enriched from blood (not recorded which). These receptors all stem from a woman aged 55-69 years who had recovered from COVID-19.

The J gene is TRBJ2-1, the V gene TRBV7-6, with 9 bases aligning to TRBD2. Trimming removed 0 bases from V and 2 bases from J; junction bases left unmatched: 8. CDR1 is SGHVS, CDR2 FNYEAQ, per germline. CDR3 length: 18 amino acids. DNA of the CDR3: TGTGCCAGCAGCTTAGCCCCCGCTAGCGGGGACACCTACAATGAGCAGTTCTTC. It codes for CASSLAPASGDTYNEQFF.

The chain uses TRBV12-5 and TRBJ2-5, with a possible D match to TRBD2 (6 bases). V was trimmed by 6 bases and J by 2 bases, leaving 10 bases between them. Germline CDR1 and CDR2: LGHNT and FRNRAP. This CDR3 region has 13 residues. CDR3 in amino acids: CASGSGVQETQYF. In nucleotides, the CDR3 is TGTGCTAGTGGCTCGGGGGTTCAAGAGACCCAGTACTTC.

The rearrangement links TRBV10-3 to TRBJ2-1, with 12 bases fitting TRBD1. This CDR3 contains 16 residues. The J segment lost 7 bases and the V segment lost 4 bases, leaving 8 bases of the junction unmatched. In germline, CDR1 is ENHRY, CDR2 SYGVKD. The DNA for the CDR3 is TGTGCCATCAGTGGGGAGGGGACAGGGGGCCGGAATGAGCAGTTCTTC. Its translation: CAISGEGTGGRNEQFF.

J is TRBJ2-4 and V is TRBV6-5, with D unresolved. This CDR3 region has 13 residues. The germline CDR1 and CDR2 sequences are MNHEY and SVGAGI. Trimming took 6 bases from V and 8 from J, leaving 14 bases between them. The DNA for the CDR3 is TGTGCCAGCAGCCGAGGAAGGCAAGACATTCAGTACTTC. Its protein is CASSRGRQDIQYF.

Sample share makes this clone medium-sized (0.01 to 0.1%). The rearrangement uses TRBV11-2 and TRBJ2-3; D possibly corresponds to TRBD1 (6 bases). Trimming removed 0 bases at V and 5 bases at J, with 18 bases between. The CDR3 extends over 17 amino acids. Germline CDR1 SGHAT, CDR2 FQNNGV. Here the CDR3 DNA reads TGTGCCAGCAGCTTAGACCCGGCCAGGGGAAGAGGAGATACGCAGTATTTT. Its protein product is CASSLDPARGRGDTQYF.

The J gene is TRBJ1-1, the V gene TRBV28; TRBD1 is a possible D gene (5 bases). This CDR3 spans 13 amino acids. Trimming stripped 8 bases from V and 10 bases from J, with 20 bases between. Germline CDR1 and CDR2: MDHEN and SYDVKM. CDR3 coding DNA: TGTGCCAGCCTCTGGGGCATTGGCGGACGAGCTTTCTTT. Translating gives CASLWGIGGRAFF.

The gene calls are TRBV2 and TRBJ2-5; 10 nucleotides agree with TRBD1. The CDR3 has 15 residues. Germline V lookup: CDR1 SNHLY, CDR2 FYNNEI. Trimming at V came to 6 bases and at J to 0 bases, leaving 4 bases not matched to a gene. CDR3 DNA: TGTGCCAGCAGGGCGGACAGGGGGTACCAAGAGACCCAGTACTTC. Protein: CASRADRGYQETQYF.

The rearrangement joins TRBV5-1 to TRBJ1-2, with 7 bases fitting TRBD1. This CDR3 contains 12 residues. J was trimmed by 6 bases and V by 6 bases; bases with no gene match: 5. Germline V gene lookup returns CDR1 SGHRS and CDR2 YFSETQ. CDR3 loop: CASKTGLDGYTF. As DNA, the CDR3 is TGCGCCAGCAAGACAGGGTTAGATGGCTACACCTTC.

DNA for the CDR3: TGTGCCAGCAGTGACTCGTTTCCCTTTCTCCTCTCATGGGGCCGGATCGGGGAGCTGTTTTTT. Translating gives CASSDSFPFLLSWGRIGELFF. The gene calls are TRBV6-4 and TRBJ2-2, with TRBD1 as a possible D gene (5 bases). The CDR3 covers 21 residues. From germline, CDR1 is MRHNA and CDR2 SNTAGT. Trimming removed 0 bases from V and 7 bases from J, with 30 bases in between.

This chain joins TRBV2 and TRBJ1-1, with D hard to call. V shed 1 base and J shed 7 bases, with 7 bases lying between them. CDR3 length: 12 residues. Germline-derived CDR1 and CDR2 are SNHLY and FYNNEI. As DNA, the CDR3 is TGTGCCAGCAGTGAAGTGGCGGTTGAAGCTTTCTTT. Translated: CASSEVAVEAFF. Filled out from reference TRBV2 and TRBJ1-1, the complete variable domain reads EPEVTQTPSHQVTQMGQEVILRCVPISNHLYFYWYRQILGQKVEFLVSFYNNEISEKSEIFDDQFSVERPDGSNFTLKIRSTKLEDSAMYFCASSEVAVEAFFGQGTRLTVV.

This clone was counted a single time. The rearrangement links TRBV14 to TRBJ1-3; no firm D call. Germline CDR1 and CDR2: SGHDN and FVKESK. V gave up 4 bases and J gave up 4 bases, with 5 bases separating them. The CDR3 loop spans 12 amino acids. The CDR3 DNA sequence: TGTGCCAGCAGCCTAGTCGGAAACACCATATATTTT. Translated: CASSLVGNTIYF.

The V and J genes are TRBV29-1 and TRBJ2-5; 10 nucleotides align to TRBD2. The CDR3 sequence is 15 residues long. V lost 4 bases and J lost 0; bases outside the gene matches: 5. Per germline, CDR1 SQVTM and CDR2 ANQGSEA. CDR3 sequence: CSVGEAGGYQETQYF. The CDR3 DNA reads as TGCAGCGTTGGAGAAGCGGGAGGGTACCAAGAGACCCAGTACTTC.

This clone was picked up a small number of times. The rearrangement links TRBV5-6 to TRBJ1-4; possible D gene TRBD1, 5 bases. Looked up from germline, CDR1 is SGHDT and CDR2 is YYEEEE. V lost 4 bases to trimming and J lost 1 base, with 14 bases between them. This CDR3 has 16 residues. CDR3 protein: CASSKYVGGTNEKLFF. Here the CDR3 DNA reads TGTGCCAGCAGCAAGTATGTCGGGGGAACTAATGAAAAACTGTTTTTT. The complete variable domain, with remaining parts taken from reference TRBV5-6 and TRBJ1-4, reads DAGVTQSPTHLIKTRGQQVTLRCSPKSGHDTVSWYQQALGQGPQFIFQYYEEEERQRGNFPDRFSGHQFPNYSSELNVNALLLGDSALYLCASSKYVGGTNEKLFFGSGTQLSVL.

The genes are TRBV18 and TRBJ1-4; D might be TRBD1 (6 bases). The CDR3 has 16 residues. V lost 5 bases and J 5 bases, leaving 18 bases between the germline ends. From germline, CDR1 is KGHSH and CDR2 LQKENI. The CDR3 region is CASSRGQPGRNEKLFF. In DNA, the CDR3 is TGTGCCAGCTCAAGGGGACAACCGGGGAGAAATGAAAAACTGTTTTTT.

This chain links TRBV29-1 with TRBJ2-2, with TRBD1 identical over 9 bases. There are 14 residues in the CDR3. Germline CDR1 reads SQVTM; CDR2 reads ANQGSEA. V shed 4 bases, J shed 7 bases, and the junction held 7 bases outside the gene matches. CDR3: CSVATQGAGGELFF. CDR3 bases: TGCAGCGTTGCGACACAGGGGGCGGGCGGGGAGCTGTTTTTT.

V gene TRBV27 combines with J gene TRBJ1-2, with D possibly TRBD1 on 5 matching bases. The V end lost 2 bases, the J end lost 5 bases, and 9 bases lay between the germline ends. Germline loops: CDR1 MNHEY, CDR2 SMNVEV (reference sequence). This CDR3 has 13 amino acids. The CDR3 nucleotides are TGTGCCAGCAGTTTAGGGGCCGAATATGGCTACACCTTC. It encodes CASSLGAEYGYTF.

This chain connects TRBV6-1 to TRBJ1-1, with D unclear. The germline V and J ends were trimmed by 0 bases and 10 bases, with 18 bases remaining between them. Germline CDR1 is MNHNS and CDR2 is SASEGT. This CDR3 comprises 15 residues. CDR3 in DNA: TGTGCCAGCAGTGAAGCGCAAGAACTCCGAAGTACAGCTTTCTTT. This sequence encodes CASSEAQELRSTAFF.

The V and J genes are TRBV11-3 and TRBJ2-3; 7 bases line up with TRBD2. J was trimmed by 4 bases and V by 1 base; bases with no gene match: 11. Germline V lookup: CDR1 SGHNT, CDR2 YENEEA. The CDR3 has 17 residues. CDR3 protein: CASSLGSSGPSADTQYF. In DNA, the CDR3 is TGTGCCAGCAGCTTAGGGTCTAGCGGACCATCGGCAGATACGCAGTATTTT.

This chain joins TRBV20-1 and TRBJ2-5; TRBD1 matches 7 bases. Germline-derived CDR1 and CDR2 are DFQATT and SNEGSKA (reference sequence). V shed 3 bases and J 5 bases; nucleotides not matched to a gene: 12. CDR3 length: 15 residues. The CDR3 DNA reads TGCAGTGCTAGTCGGACAGGTTCCTTCGAGGAGACCCAGTACTTC. Protein product: CSASRTGSFEETQYF.

This clone was seen a handful of times. The V and J genes are TRBV6-2 or TRBV6-3 and TRBJ2-1, with 8 bases identical to TRBD1. This CDR3 contains 16 residues. In germline, CDR1 is MNHEY, CDR2 SVGEGT. J lost 6 bases, V lost 4 bases, and 11 bases had no gene match. The CDR3 DNA follows: TGTGCCAGCAGTTCGACTTTGGACAGGGCGGGCAATGAGCAGTTCTTC. It codes for CASSSTLDRAGNEQFF.

V is TRBV19 and J is TRBJ2-3; TRBD1 matches at 9 bases. The CDR3 has 15 amino acids. Germline-derived CDR1 and CDR2 are LNHDA and SQIVND (reference sequence). J lost 4 bases, V lost 5 bases, and 7 bases had no gene match. The CDR3 sequence is CASSEDRGGADTQYF. The CDR3 nucleotides are TGTGCCAGTAGTGAGGACAGGGGAGGAGCAGATACGCAGTATTTT.

The CDR3 protein is CASSLEGELYGYTF. The CDR3 DNA follows: TGCGCCAGCAGCTTGGAAGGGGAACTATATGGCTACACCTTC. The rearrangement links TRBV5-1 to TRBJ1-2, with D maybe TRBD1 (5 bases). The CDR3 loop spans 14 amino acids. V lost 0 bases and J 5 bases, leaving 11 bases between the germline ends. CDR1 is SGHRS and CDR2 is YFSETQ in the germline V gene.

This clone has more than one count but fewer than ten. The junction shows a germline mismatch at one end, possibly a read error. V and J are TRBV7-8 and TRBJ2-5; 14 bases align to TRBD2. The CDR3 loop spans 16 amino acids. Germline V CDR1 and CDR2: SGHVS, FQNEAQ. In nucleotides, the CDR3 is TGTGCCAGCAGCGTAGCGGGACTAGCGGGAGATAAGACCCAGTACTTC. Its translation is CASSVAGLAGDKTQYF.